This T cell receptor beta chain was captured by sequencing in a study of blood T cells in healthy people across ages. With 5 bases removed from V and 1 base from J, the gap between germline ends came to 11 bases. CDR3 length: 14 residues. Germline lookup yields CDR1 MNHEY and CDR2 SVGAGI. This clonotype was observed a handful of times. It was with a sample-barcoded 5' primer and a J-beta primer mix that a second PCR of about 6 to 12 cycles was run. From the 5' RACE reads, TCRdb called clonotypes with MiXCR, one entry per CDR3 protein. Of about 510,000 distinct CDR3 sequences listed, around 27% are singletons. The same sample was also studied in work on T cells of mothers and their children.

The sequencing input was blood. This chain joins TRBV6-5 and TRBJ2-5; tentatively, D is TRBD1 (6 bases). The receptor was derived from a boy between 2 and 10 years old in good health. The CDR3 DNA reads TGTGCCAGCAGTCGTGGGGGCGTCCAAGAGACCCAGTACTTC. It is translated as CASSRGGVQETQYF.